Listed below are T cell receptor beta chains from one sample, sequenced in a study of blood T cell repertoires in COVID-19. Produced via immunoSEQ multiplex PCR; TCRdb's table is partial and in-frame only. The table includes over 200,000 clones, about 80% detected once. Material: PBMCs or T cells enriched from blood (not recorded which). These receptors originate from a middle-aged man who had recovered from COVID-19. Each CDR3 is given with its conserved first and last residue. D genes are given only for firm matches. Some rows mark clone size as missing; the rest say once, few, many or name a class of expanded clone.

d_gene: TRBD1
abundance: -
v_gene: TRBV5-4
j_gene: TRBJ2-3
CDR3nt: TGTGCCAGCAGCCCACAACAGGGGGATACGCAGTATTTT
CDR3aa: CASSPQQGDTQYF

d_gene: TRBD1
abundance: -
v_gene: TRBV6-5
j_gene: TRBJ2-7
CDR3nt: TGTGCCAGCAGTTACAATCAGGGGGCCTACGAGCAGTACTTC
CDR3aa: CASSYNQGAYEQYF

d_gene: TRBD1
abundance: -
v_gene: TRBV2
j_gene: TRBJ1-6
CDR3nt: TGTGCCAGCCGGACAGGGCGACATTCACCCCTCCACTTT
CDR3aa: CASRTGRHSPLHF

d_gene: -
abundance: -
v_gene: TRBV28
j_gene: TRBJ2-7
CDR3nt: TGTGCCATCCATAGGATGGCTAGGAGCGAGCAGTACTTC
CDR3aa: CAIHRMARSEQYF

d_gene: TRBD1
abundance: -
v_gene: TRBV18
j_gene: TRBJ1-2
CDR3nt: TGTGCCAGCTCCGGGACAGGGTCCTATGGCTACACCTTC
CDR3aa: CASSGTGSYGYTF

d_gene: -
abundance: -
v_gene: TRBV12-3/TRBV12-4
j_gene: TRBJ1-2
CDR3nt: TGTGCCAGCAGCCGCGGAAACTATGGCTACACCTTC
CDR3aa: CASSRGNYGYTF

d_gene: -
abundance: -
v_gene: TRBV5-1
j_gene: TRBJ2-6
CDR3nt: TGCGCCAGCAGCTTGGGCGGCTCTGGGGCCAACGTCCTGACTTTC
CDR3aa: CASSLGGSGANVLTF

d_gene: -
abundance: few
v_gene: TRBV30
j_gene: TRBJ1-6
CDR3nt: TGTGCCTGGAGTGTATCCGGGGGAGGGTCACCCCTCCACTTT
CDR3aa: CAWSVSGGGSPLHF

d_gene: TRBD1
abundance: -
v_gene: TRBV3-1/TRBV3-2
j_gene: TRBJ1-5
CDR3nt: TGTGCCAGCAGCCTCGGACAGGAAGATCAGCCCCAGCATTTT
CDR3aa: CASSLGQEDQPQHF

d_gene: -
abundance: -
v_gene: TRBV4-2
j_gene: TRBJ1-1
CDR3nt: TGTGCCAGCAGCCCAGGGTCGGGCACTGAAGCTTTCTTT
CDR3aa: CASSPGSGTEAFF

d_gene: TRBD1
abundance: -
v_gene: TRBV28
j_gene: TRBJ1-3
CDR3nt: TGTGCCAGCAGGCCGGGACAGGGCCTTTCGGGTGGAAACACCATATATTTT
CDR3aa: CASRPGQGLSGGNTIYF

d_gene: -
abundance: -
v_gene: TRBV28
j_gene: TRBJ2-1
CDR3nt: TGTGCCAGCAGTCTACCTAGGGGTCGGGTCAATGAGCAGTTCTTC
CDR3aa: CASSLPRGRVNEQFF

d_gene: -
abundance: -
v_gene: TRBV7-3
j_gene: TRBJ2-2
CDR3nt: TGTGCCAGCAGCTTAAGTCATGGAGCGAACACCGGGGAGCTGTTTTTT
CDR3aa: CASSLSHGANTGELFF

d_gene: TRBD1
abundance: -
v_gene: TRBV6-5
j_gene: TRBJ1-2
CDR3nt: TGTGCCAGCAGGACCGACAGGGGGTACACCTTC
CDR3aa: CASRTDRGYTF

d_gene: -
abundance: -
v_gene: TRBV9
j_gene: TRBJ2-2
CDR3nt: TGTGCCAGCTCGTACTCGAGCCATAGCGCGAACACCGGGGAGCTGTTTTTT
CDR3aa: CASSYSSHSANTGELFF

d_gene: -
abundance: -
v_gene: TRBV27
j_gene: TRBJ1-1
CDR3nt: TGTGCCAGCAGTTTGGGCCGGAACACTGAAGCTTTCTTT
CDR3aa: CASSLGRNTEAFF

d_gene: -
abundance: -
v_gene: TRBV9
j_gene: TRBJ2-2
CDR3nt: TGTGCCAGCAGCGTGCAAACAGGAAACACCGGGGAGCTGTTTTTT
CDR3aa: CASSVQTGNTGELFF

d_gene: -
abundance: -
v_gene: TRBV6-5
j_gene: TRBJ2-4
CDR3nt: TGTGCCAGCAGTTCCGGACAGCAACTAGCCAAAAACATTCAGTACTTC
CDR3aa: CASSSGQQLAKNIQYF

d_gene: TRBD2
abundance: -
v_gene: TRBV6-6
j_gene: TRBJ2-3
CDR3nt: TGTGCCAGCAGTCTTGGACTAGCGGGCAGAAGCACAGATACGCAGTATTTT
CDR3aa: CASSLGLAGRSTDTQYF

d_gene: -
abundance: -
v_gene: TRBV4-1
j_gene: TRBJ1-1
CDR3nt: TGCGCCAGCAGGCCCGTGCGAGGTGGCACTGAAGCTTTCTTT
CDR3aa: CASRPVRGGTEAFF

d_gene: -
abundance: -
v_gene: TRBV5-1
j_gene: TRBJ1-3
CDR3nt: TGCGCCAGCCGCATTAGCTCTGGAAACACCATATATTTT
CDR3aa: CASRISSGNTIYF

d_gene: -
abundance: -
v_gene: TRBV3-1/TRBV3-2
j_gene: TRBJ1-1
CDR3nt: TGTGCCAGCAGCGCCTCCGGGGGCACTGAAGCTTTCTTT
CDR3aa: CASSASGGTEAFF

d_gene: -
abundance: -
v_gene: TRBV4-2
j_gene: TRBJ1-2
CDR3nt: TGTGCCAGCAGCCAAGATAGGAGGTATGGCTACACCTTC
CDR3aa: CASSQDRRYGYTF

d_gene: -
abundance: -
v_gene: TRBV7-6
j_gene: TRBJ2-5
CDR3nt: TGTGCCAGCAGCCCCTCCTACCACGTTGCCCAAGAGACCCAGTACTTC
CDR3aa: CASSPSYHVAQETQYF

d_gene: -
abundance: -
v_gene: TRBV2
j_gene: TRBJ1-1
CDR3nt: TGTGCCATCCCGCGCGGGAACACTGAAGCTTTCTTT
CDR3aa: CAIPRGNTEAFF

d_gene: -
abundance: -
v_gene: TRBV5-1
j_gene: TRBJ1-2
CDR3nt: TGCGCCAGCAGCAAGGGGGACAACTATGGCTACACCTTC
CDR3aa: CASSKGDNYGYTF

d_gene: -
abundance: -
v_gene: TRBV5-1
j_gene: TRBJ1-3
CDR3nt: TGCGCCAGCAGCTTGGCCAGTAGCGACTCTGGAAACACCATATATTTT
CDR3aa: CASSLASSDSGNTIYF